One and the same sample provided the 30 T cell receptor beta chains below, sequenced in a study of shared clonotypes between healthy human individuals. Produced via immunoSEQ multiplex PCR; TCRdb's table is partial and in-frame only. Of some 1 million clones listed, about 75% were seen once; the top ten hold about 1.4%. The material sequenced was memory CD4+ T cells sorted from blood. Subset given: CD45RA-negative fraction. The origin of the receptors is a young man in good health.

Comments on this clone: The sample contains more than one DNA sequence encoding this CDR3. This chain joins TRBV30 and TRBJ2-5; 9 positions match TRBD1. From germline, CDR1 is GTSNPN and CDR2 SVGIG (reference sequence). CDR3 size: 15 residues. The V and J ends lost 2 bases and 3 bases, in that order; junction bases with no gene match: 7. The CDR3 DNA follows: TGTGCCTGGAGTCTTGGACAGGGGAGGGAAGAGACCCAGTACTTC. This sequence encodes CAWSLGQGREETQYF. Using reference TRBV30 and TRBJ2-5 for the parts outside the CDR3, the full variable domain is SQTIHQWPATLVQPVGSPLSLECTVEGTSNPNLYWYRQAAGRGLQLLFYSVGIGQISSEVPQNLSASRPQDRQFILSSKKLLLSDSGFYLCAWSLGQGREETQYFGPGTRLLVL.

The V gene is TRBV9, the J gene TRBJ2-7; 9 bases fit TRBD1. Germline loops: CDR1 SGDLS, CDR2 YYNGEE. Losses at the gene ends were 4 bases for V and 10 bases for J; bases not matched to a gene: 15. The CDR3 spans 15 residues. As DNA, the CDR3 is TGTGCCAGCAGCCCTCAATCAACAGGGGGCGGAGGACAGTACTTC. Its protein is CASSPQSTGGGGQYF.

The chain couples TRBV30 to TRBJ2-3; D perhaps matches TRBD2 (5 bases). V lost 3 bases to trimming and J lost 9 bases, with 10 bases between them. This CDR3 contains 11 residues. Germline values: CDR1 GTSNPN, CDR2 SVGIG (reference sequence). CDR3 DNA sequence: TGTGCCTGGAGCCCAGCGGAAACGCAGTATTTT. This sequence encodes CAWSPAETQYF.

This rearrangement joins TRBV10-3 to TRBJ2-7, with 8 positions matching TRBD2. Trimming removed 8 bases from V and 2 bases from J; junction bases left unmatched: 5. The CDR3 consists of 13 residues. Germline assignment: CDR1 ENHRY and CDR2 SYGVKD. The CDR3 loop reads CAIAGTRPYEQYF. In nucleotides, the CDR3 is TGTGCCATCGCCGGGACTAGACCCTACGAGCAGTACTTC.

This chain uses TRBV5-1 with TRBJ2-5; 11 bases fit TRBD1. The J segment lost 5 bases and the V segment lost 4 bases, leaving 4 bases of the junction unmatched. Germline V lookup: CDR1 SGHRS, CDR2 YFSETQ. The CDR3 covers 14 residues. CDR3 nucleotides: TGCGCCAGCAGCAGGACAGGGGGCTCGGAGACCCAGTACTTC. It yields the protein CASSRTGGSETQYF.

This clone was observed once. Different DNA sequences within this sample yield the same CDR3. The CDR3 reads CATSRAGGPGELFF. The CDR3 nucleotides are TGTGCCACCAGCAGGGCGGGAGGCCCCGGGGAGCTGTTTTTT. The chain carries TRBV15 and TRBJ2-2; TRBD2 matches at 8 bases. From germline, CDR1 is LNHNV and CDR2 YYDKDF (reference sequence). The CDR3 is 14 residues long. Trimming took 3 bases from V and 6 from J; bases not matched to a gene: 3.

Written as DNA, the CDR3 is TGCGCCAGCAGCGCCAAGGGAGAACCCTACGAGCAGTACTTC. It encodes CASSAKGEPYEQYF. This chain links TRBV5-1 with TRBJ2-7; D possibly corresponds to TRBD2 (5 bases). The CDR3 length is 14 residues. Germline V gene data show CDR1 as SGHRS and CDR2 as YFSETQ. V lost 4 bases to trimming and J lost 2 bases, with 13 bases between them.

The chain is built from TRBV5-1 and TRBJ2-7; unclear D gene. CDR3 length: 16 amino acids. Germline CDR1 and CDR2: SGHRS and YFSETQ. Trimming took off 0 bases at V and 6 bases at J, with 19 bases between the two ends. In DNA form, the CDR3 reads TGCGCCAGCAGCTTGGCCGGTGCAGCGATGGAACGCGAGCAGTACTTC. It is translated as CASSLAGAAMEREQYF.

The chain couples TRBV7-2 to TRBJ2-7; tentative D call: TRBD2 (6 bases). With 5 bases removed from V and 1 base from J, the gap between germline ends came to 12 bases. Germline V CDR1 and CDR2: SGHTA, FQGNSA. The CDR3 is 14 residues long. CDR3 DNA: TGTGCCAGCAGCGAAGGGACTTGGTCCTACGAGCAGTACTTC. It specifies CASSEGTWSYEQYF.

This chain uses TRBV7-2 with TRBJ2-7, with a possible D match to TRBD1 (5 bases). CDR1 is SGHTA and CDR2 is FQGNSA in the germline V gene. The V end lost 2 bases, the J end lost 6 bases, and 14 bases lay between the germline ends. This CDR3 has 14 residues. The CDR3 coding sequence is TGTGCCAGCAGCTTAAGGTATCAGGGTTCCGAGCAGTACTTC. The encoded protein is CASSLRYQGSEQYF.

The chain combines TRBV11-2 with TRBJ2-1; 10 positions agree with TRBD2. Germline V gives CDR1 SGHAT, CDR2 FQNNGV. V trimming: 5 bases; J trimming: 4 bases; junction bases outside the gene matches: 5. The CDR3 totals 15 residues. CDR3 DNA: TGTGCCAGCAGCCATCCGGGACTAGCGTACAATGAGCAGTTCTTC. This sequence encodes CASSHPGLAYNEQFF.

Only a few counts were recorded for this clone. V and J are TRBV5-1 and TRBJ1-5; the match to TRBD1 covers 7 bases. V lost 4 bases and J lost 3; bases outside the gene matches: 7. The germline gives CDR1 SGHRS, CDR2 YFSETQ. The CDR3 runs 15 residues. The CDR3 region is CASSESGTDNQPQHF. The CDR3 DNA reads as TGCGCCAGCAGCGAATCCGGGACAGACAATCAGCCCCAGCATTTT.

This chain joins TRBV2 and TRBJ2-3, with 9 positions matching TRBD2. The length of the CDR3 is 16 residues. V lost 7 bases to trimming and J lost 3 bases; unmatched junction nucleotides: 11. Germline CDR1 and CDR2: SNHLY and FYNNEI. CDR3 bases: TGTGCCAGCAAAAGTAGGGCGGGGGGGCGTACAGATACGCAGTATTTT. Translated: CASKSRAGGRTDTQYF. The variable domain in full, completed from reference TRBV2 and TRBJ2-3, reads EPEVTQTPSHQVTQMGQEVILRCVPISNHLYFYWYRQILGQKVEFLVSFYNNEISEKSEIFDDQFSVERPDGSNFTLKIRSTKLEDSAMYFCASKSRAGGRTDTQYFGPGTRLTVL.

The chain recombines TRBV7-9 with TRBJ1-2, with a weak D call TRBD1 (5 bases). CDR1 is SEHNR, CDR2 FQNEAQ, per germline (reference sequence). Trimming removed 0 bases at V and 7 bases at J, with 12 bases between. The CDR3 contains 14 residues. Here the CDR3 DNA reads TGTGCCAGCAGCTTAGCGAGGGGTTCGGTTGGCTACACCTTC. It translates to CASSLARGSVGYTF.

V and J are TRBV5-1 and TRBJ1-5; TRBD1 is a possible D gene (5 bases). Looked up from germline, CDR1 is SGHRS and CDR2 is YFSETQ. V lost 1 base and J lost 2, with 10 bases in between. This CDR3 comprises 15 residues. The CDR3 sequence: CASSLKRQRNQPQHF. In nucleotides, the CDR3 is TGCGCCAGCAGCTTGAAGAGACAGCGCAATCAGCCCCAGCATTTT.

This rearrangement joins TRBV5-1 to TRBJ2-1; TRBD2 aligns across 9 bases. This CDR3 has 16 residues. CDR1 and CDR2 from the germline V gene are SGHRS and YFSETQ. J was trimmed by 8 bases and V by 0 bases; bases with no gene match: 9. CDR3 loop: CASSLVLSGSTHEQFF. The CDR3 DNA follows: TGCGCCAGCAGCTTGGTTCTTAGCGGGAGTACCCATGAGCAGTTCTTC.

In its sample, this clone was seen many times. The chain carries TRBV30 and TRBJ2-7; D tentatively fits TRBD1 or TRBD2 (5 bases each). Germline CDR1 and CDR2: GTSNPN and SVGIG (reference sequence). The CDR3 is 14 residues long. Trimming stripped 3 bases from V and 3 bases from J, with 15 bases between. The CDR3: CAWRPLGAYYEQYF. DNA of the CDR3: TGTGCCTGGAGGCCTCTCGGGGCTTACTACGAGCAGTACTTC.

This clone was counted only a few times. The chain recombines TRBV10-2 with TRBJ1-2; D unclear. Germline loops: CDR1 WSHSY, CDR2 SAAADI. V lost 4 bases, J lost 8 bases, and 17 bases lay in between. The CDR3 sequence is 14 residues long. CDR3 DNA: TGCGCCAGCAGTGTATCTACCGACCTATACGGCTACACCTTC. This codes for CASSVSTDLYGYTF.

The CDR3 region has the DNA TGTGCCAGTAGGACAGACAGACTCCTCTCTGGGGCCAACGTCCTGACTTTC. This sequence encodes CASRTDRLLSGANVLTF. This chain uses TRBV19 with TRBJ2-6; D is perhaps TRBD1 (5 bases). The V end lost 6 bases, the J end lost 0 bases, and 15 bases lay between the germline ends. The CDR3 sequence is 17 residues long. Germline CDR1 reads LNHDA; CDR2 reads SQIVND (reference sequence).

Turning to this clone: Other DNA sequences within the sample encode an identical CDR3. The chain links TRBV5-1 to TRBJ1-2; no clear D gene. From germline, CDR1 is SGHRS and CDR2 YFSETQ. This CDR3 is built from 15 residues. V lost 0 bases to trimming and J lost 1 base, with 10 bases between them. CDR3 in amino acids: CASSLGHTDNYGYTF. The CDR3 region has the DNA TGCGCCAGCAGCTTGGGACATACGGATAACTATGGCTACACCTTC.

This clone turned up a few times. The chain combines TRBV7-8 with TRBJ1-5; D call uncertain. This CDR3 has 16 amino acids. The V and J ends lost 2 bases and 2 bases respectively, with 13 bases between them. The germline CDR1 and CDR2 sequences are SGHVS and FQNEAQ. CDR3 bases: TGTGCCAGCAGCTTAACATCCGCTTTGGGCAATCAGCCCCAGCATTTT. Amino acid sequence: CASSLTSALGNQPQHF.

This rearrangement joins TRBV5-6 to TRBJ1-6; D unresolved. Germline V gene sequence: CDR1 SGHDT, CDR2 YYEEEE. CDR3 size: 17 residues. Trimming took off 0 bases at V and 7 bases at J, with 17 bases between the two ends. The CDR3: CASSLGQVYSMNSPLHF. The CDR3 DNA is TGTGCCAGCAGCTTGGGGCAGGTGTATAGTATGAATTCACCCCTCCACTTT.

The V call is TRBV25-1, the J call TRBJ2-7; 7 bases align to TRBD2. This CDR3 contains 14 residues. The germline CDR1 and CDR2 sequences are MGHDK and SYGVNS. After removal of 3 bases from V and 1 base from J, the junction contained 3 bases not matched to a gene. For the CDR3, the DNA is TGTGCCAGCAGTGACCAGCGGGGATCCTACGAGCAGTACTTC. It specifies CASSDQRGSYEQYF.

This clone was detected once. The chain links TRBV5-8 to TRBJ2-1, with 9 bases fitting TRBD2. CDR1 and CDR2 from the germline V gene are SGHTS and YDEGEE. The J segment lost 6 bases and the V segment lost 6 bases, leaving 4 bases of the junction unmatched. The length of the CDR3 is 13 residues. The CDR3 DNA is TGTGCCAGCAAGAGCGGGAGGTCCAATGAGCAGTTCTTC. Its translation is CASKSGRSNEQFF.

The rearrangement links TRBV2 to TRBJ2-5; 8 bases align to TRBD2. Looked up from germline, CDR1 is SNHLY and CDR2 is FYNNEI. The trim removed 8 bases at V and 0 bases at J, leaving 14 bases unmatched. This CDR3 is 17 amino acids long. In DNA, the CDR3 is TGTGCCAGCCAAAGCTCTTGGGTAGCGGGACACCAAGAGACCCAGTACTTC. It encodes CASQSSWVAGHQETQYF.

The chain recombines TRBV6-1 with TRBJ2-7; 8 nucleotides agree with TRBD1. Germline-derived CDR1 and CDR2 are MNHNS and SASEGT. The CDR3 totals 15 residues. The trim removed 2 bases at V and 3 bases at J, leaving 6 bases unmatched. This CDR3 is CASSEPGTGHYEQYF. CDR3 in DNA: TGTGCCAGCAGTGAACCTGGGACAGGACACTACGAGCAGTACTTC.

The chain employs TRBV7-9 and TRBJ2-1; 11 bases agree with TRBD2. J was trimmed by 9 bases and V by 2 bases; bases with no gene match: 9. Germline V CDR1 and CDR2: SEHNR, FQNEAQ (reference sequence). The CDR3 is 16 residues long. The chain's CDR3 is CASSLNARLAGPEQFF. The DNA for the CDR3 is TGTGCCAGCAGCTTAAACGCAAGACTAGCGGGACCTGAGCAGTTCTTC.

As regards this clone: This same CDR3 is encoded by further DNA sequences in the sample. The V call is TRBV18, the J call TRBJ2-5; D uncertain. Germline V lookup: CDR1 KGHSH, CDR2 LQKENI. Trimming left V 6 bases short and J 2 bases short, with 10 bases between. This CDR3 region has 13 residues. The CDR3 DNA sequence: TGTGCCAGCTCCCGTGGGGTTCAAGAGACCCAGTACTTC. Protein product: CASSRGVQETQYF.

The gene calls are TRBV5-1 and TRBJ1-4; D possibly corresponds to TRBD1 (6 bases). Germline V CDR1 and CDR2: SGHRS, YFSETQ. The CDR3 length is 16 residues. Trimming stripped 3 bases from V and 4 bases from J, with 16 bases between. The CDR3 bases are TGCGCCAGCAGCTCCGGGACACGTTTCTTTAATGAAAAACTGTTTTTT. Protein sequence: CASSSGTRFFNEKLFF.

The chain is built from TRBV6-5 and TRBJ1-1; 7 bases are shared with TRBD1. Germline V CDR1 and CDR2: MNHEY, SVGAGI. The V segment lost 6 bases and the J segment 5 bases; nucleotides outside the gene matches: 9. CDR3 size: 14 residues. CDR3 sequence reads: CASSATGFSTEAFF. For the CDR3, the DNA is TGTGCCAGCAGCGCGACAGGGTTCTCGACTGAAGCTTTCTTT.